The 20 T cell receptor beta chains listed next were all sequenced from one sample in a study of T cell responses to AZD1222 COVID-19 vaccine (dated by TCRdb to the early 2020s). Per the publication, the time point label means: baseline before first vaccination. Libraries were built with the immunoSEQ multiplex PCR assay. TCRdb carries this immuneACCESS record with in-frame sequences only. Its versions omit some clonotypes, under half of them owing to an unresolved V gene in the studies checked, with the rest unexplained. In all, the sample holds roughly 100,000 clones, and 85% to 90% of those were seen once. The biggest ten clones account for around 5% of the sample. The starting material was peripheral blood, obtained on day 0 of AZD1222 vaccination. The receptors originated from an adult in good health.

This rearrangement joins TRBV6-6 to TRBJ1-1; 8 bases are a match to TRBD1. The CDR3 spans 16 residues. From germline, CDR1 is MNHNY and CDR2 SVGAGI (reference sequence). Germline trimming cut 8 bases from V and 5 bases from J; bases unmatched to any gene: 16. The CDR3 bases are TGTGCCAGCGGCCCGTTGGACAGGGAGAGTTGGACTGAAGCTTTCTTT. Amino acid sequence: CASGPLDRESWTEAFF.

This clone showed up just once. The chain couples TRBV28 to TRBJ1-1; possible D gene TRBD1, 5 bases. Between the trimmed V and J ends, which lost 2 bases and 1 base, there was a span of 11 bases. Germline V gives CDR1 MDHEN, CDR2 SYDVKM. The CDR3 spans 15 residues. As DNA, the CDR3 is TGTGCCAGCAGTTTACCGGGACGAGGGAACACTGAAGCTTTCTTT. Protein product: CASSLPGRGNTEAFF.

The chain has TRBV9 and TRBJ2-1, with D possibly TRBD1 on 5 matching bases. From germline, CDR1 is SGDLS and CDR2 YYNGEE. V lost 3 bases to trimming and J lost 7 bases, with 17 bases between them. The CDR3 length is 15 residues. The CDR3 loop is CASSARTVGQNEQFF. The CDR3 region has the DNA TGTGCCAGCAGCGCCCGGACCGTGGGGCAAAATGAGCAGTTCTTC.

The V and J genes are TRBV4-1 and TRBJ2-5; perhaps TRBD2 as D (5 bases). From germline, CDR1 is MGHRA and CDR2 YSYEKL. There are 17 residues in the CDR3. The ends were cut back, 1 base at V and 7 bases at J, with 22 bases in the middle. The CDR3 nucleotides read TGCGCCAGCAGCCAAGCCCATTCGGGGTCAACTGAGGGGACCCAGTACTTC. Amino acid sequence: CASSQAHSGSTEGTQYF.

The chain couples TRBV3-1 (or the pseudogene TRBV3-2) to TRBJ1-6; D is uncertain. Trimming stripped 6 bases from V and 7 bases from J, with 16 bases between. The CDR3 loop spans 15 amino acids. Germline CDR1 LGHDT, CDR2 YNNKEL (reference sequence). The CDR3 DNA reads TGTGCCAGCAGTCTTGGCGGGATTATCAATTCACCCCTCCACTTT. Its translation: CASSLGGIINSPLHF.

The V and J genes are TRBV3-1 (or the pseudogene TRBV3-2) and TRBJ1-6; 8 bases are shared with TRBD1. V dropped 4 bases and J dropped 9; count of bases not matched to a gene: 5. This CDR3 is 14 amino acids long. Germline V lookup: CDR1 LGHDT, CDR2 YNNKEL (reference sequence). CDR3 nucleotide sequence: TGTGCCAGCAGCCCGGACAGGGTCTCTTCACCCCTCCACTTT. Translated: CASSPDRVSSPLHF.

This chain uses TRBV6-2 or TRBV6-3 with TRBJ2-3; the D call may be TRBD1 or TRBD2 (5 bases each). Germline assignment: CDR1 MNHEY and CDR2 SVGEGT. CDR3 size: 16 residues. The ends were cut back, 0 bases at V and 1 base at J, with 11 bases in the middle. The CDR3 here is CASSYSGVGGTDTQYF. Here the CDR3 DNA reads TGTGCCAGCAGTTACTCGGGCGTGGGGGGCACAGATACGCAGTATTTT.

The genes are TRBV19 and TRBJ1-1, with 9 bases aligning to TRBD1. The CDR3 runs 15 residues. Losses at the gene ends were 7 bases for V and 4 bases for J; bases not matched to a gene: 10. Germline loops: CDR1 LNHDA, CDR2 SQIVND (reference sequence). CDR3 loop: CASTPGQGRGTEAFF. The CDR3 nucleotides read TGTGCCAGTACCCCGGGACAGGGAAGGGGCACTGAAGCTTTCTTT.

This rearrangement joins TRBV14 to TRBJ1-1, with D unclear. This CDR3 has 15 amino acids. Germline-derived CDR1 and CDR2 are SGHDN and FVKESK. Trimming took 1 base from V and 5 from J, leaving 14 bases between them. The CDR3 nucleotides read TGTGCCAGCAGCCAAGGAGTCACCTTATGGACTGAAGCTTTCTTT. It translates to CASSQGVTLWTEAFF. The entire variable domain, with the rest obtained from reference TRBV14 and TRBJ1-1, is as follows: EAGVTQFPSHSVIEKGQTVTLRCDPISGHDNLYWYRRVMGKEIKFLLHFVKESKQDESGMPNNRFLAERTGGTYSTLKVQPAELEDSGVYFCASSQGVTLWTEAFFGQGTRLTVV.

V is TRBV28 and J is TRBJ2-1, with D possibly matching TRBD1 (6 bases). Germline assignment: CDR1 MDHEN and CDR2 SYDVKM. The CDR3 runs to 14 residues. Trimming left V 5 bases short and J 5 bases short, with 13 bases between. The CDR3 spells CASSPPGQHNEQFF. In DNA, the CDR3 is TGTGCCAGCAGTCCACCCGGACAGCACAATGAGCAGTTCTTC.

This clone was seen a handful of times. The chain uses TRBV5-6 and TRBJ1-6; 7 bases match TRBD1. J gave up 8 bases and V 2 bases, and 4 bases lay outside the gene matches. In germline, CDR1 is SGHDT, CDR2 YYEEEE. The CDR3 covers 14 residues. The CDR3 DNA sequence: TGTGCCAGCAGCTTTGACAGGGTTCATTCACCCCTCCACTTT. It specifies CASSFDRVHSPLHF. Full variable domain (outside the CDR3, taken from reference TRBV5-6 and TRBJ1-6): DAGVTQSPTHLIKTRGQQVTLRCSPKSGHDTVSWYQQALGQGPQFIFQYYEEEERQRGNFPDRFSGHQFPNYSSELNVNALLLGDSALYLCASSFDRVHSPLHFGNGTRLTVT.

J is TRBJ1-4 and V is TRBV11-1, with 10 bases that match TRBD1. The CDR3 is 16 amino acids. CDR1 and CDR2 from the germline V gene are SGHAT and FQDESV (reference sequence). J was trimmed by 5 bases and V by 5 bases; bases with no gene match: 8. The CDR3 protein is CASSTDRQGANEKLFF. The CDR3 DNA follows: TGTGCCAGCAGCACCGATCGACAGGGGGCGAATGAAAAACTGTTTTTT.

This chain joins TRBV12-3 or TRBV12-4 and TRBJ1-5; no firm D call. V lost 3 bases and J 1 base, leaving 1 base between the germline ends. The CDR3 is 12 amino acids. CDR3: CASSFSNQPQHF. CDR3 sequence (DNA): TGTGCCAGCAGTTTCAGCAATCAGCCCCAGCATTTT.

This clone appeared many times. The chain links TRBV28 to TRBJ1-2; the D is unclear. CDR3 length: 15 residues. With 5 bases removed from V and 0 bases from J, the gap between germline ends came to 13 bases. Germline V gene data show CDR1 as MDHEN and CDR2 as SYDVKM. CDR3: CASSPMGESNYGYTF. CDR3 nucleotide sequence: TGTGCCAGCAGTCCGATGGGAGAATCTAACTATGGCTACACCTTC.

The genes are TRBV6-5 and TRBJ1-1; D is unclear. The CDR3 has 14 residues. Trimming removed 5 bases from V and 3 bases from J, with 13 bases in between. The germline CDR1 and CDR2 sequences are MNHEY and SVGAGI. The chain's CDR3 is CASSRVGRDTEAFF. The CDR3 bases are TGTGCCAGCAGTCGGGTGGGCCGGGACACTGAAGCTTTCTTT.

This chain joins TRBV4-1 and TRBJ2-7; D is ambiguous. Germline V gene sequence: CDR1 MGHRA, CDR2 YSYEKL. This CDR3 has 16 amino acids. The V and J ends lost 0 bases and 4 bases respectively, with 16 bases between them. The CDR3 DNA follows: TGCGCCAGCAGCCAAGATTTAACGTTGGGGTATTACGAGCAGTACTTC. Amino acid sequence: CASSQDLTLGYYEQYF.

This chain links TRBV30 with TRBJ2-5; D remains ambiguous. V dropped 2 bases and J dropped 3 bases, with 10 bases sitting between them. The CDR3 loop spans 13 amino acids. The germline CDR1 and CDR2 sequences are GTSNPN and SVGIG (reference sequence). As DNA, the CDR3 is TGTGCCTGGAGTCCACAGCTTAAAGAGACCCAGTACTTC. It encodes CAWSPQLKETQYF.

The chain combines TRBV27 with TRBJ2-5, with D tentatively TRBD1 or TRBD2 (5 bases each). The ends were cut back, 5 bases at V and 6 bases at J, with 13 bases in the middle. Per the germline V gene, CDR1 is MNHEY and CDR2 is SMNVEV (reference sequence). The length of the CDR3 is 13 residues. The CDR3 nucleotides read TGTGCCAGCAGTGTGGGGCAGGGACAGACCCAGTACTTC. Its translation: CASSVGQGQTQYF.

The J gene is TRBJ1-1, the V gene TRBV29-1; D remains ambiguous. This CDR3 is 10 amino acids long. Germline V gives CDR1 SQVTM, CDR2 ANQGSEA. With 4 bases removed from V and 4 bases from J, the gap between germline ends came to 4 bases. The CDR3 coding sequence is TGCAGCGTTGGGTTCACTGAAGCTTTCTTT. Its protein is CSVGFTEAFF.

This clone has just a few counts. The J gene is TRBJ2-3, the V gene TRBV14; D gene uncertain. V dropped 0 bases and J dropped 6 bases, with 10 bases sitting between them. The length of the CDR3 is 14 residues. From germline, CDR1 is SGHDN and CDR2 FVKESK. CDR3 sequence reads: CASSQEFWHDTQYF. The CDR3 DNA sequence: TGTGCCAGCAGCCAAGAGTTCTGGCACGATACGCAGTATTTT.